One T cell receptor (beta chain) is described in this entry. Its antigen is unidentified. With 60 Vbeta and 13 Jbeta primers, the PCR was carried out. Per the authors' pipeline: A later analysis counted about 80 million unique TCR beta chains, around 10 million shared. TCRdb keeps only in-frame clones here, not all; method: immunoSEQ multiplex PCR. V and J calls and clone size are as listed in that table; D and trimming were resolved from the DNA. The sample includes over 100,000 clones, approximately 80% seen only once; the top ten take roughly 2.2%. This record belongs to a study of cytomegalovirus exposure and HLA in healthy donors. This CDR3 region has 16 residues. CDR1 SEHNR and CDR2 FQNEAQ come from the germline V gene (reference sequence). V was trimmed by 5 bases and J by 0 bases, leaving 15 bases between them. Study-wide results and limits: What was likely a sequencing artifact was a cluster of highly shared sequence variants.

The receptor was derived from a woman between 25 and 40 years old in good health and CMV-seronegative. J is TRBJ2-3 and V is TRBV7-9; perhaps TRBD2 as D (5 bases). Input material: PBMCs. DNA for the CDR3: TGTGCCAGCAGCCCGGGATTCAGCGAGAGCACAGATACGCAGTATTTT. This encodes CASSPGFSESTDTQYF.